Listed below are T cell receptor beta chains from one sample, sequenced in a study of Graves' ophthalmopathy and Graves' hyperthyroidism. In TCRdb, the multiplex PCR reads were re-called with MiXCR into one record per CDR3 protein. The data show around 600,000 distinct CDR3 sequences, with just over 40% seen just once and 3% to 3.5% held by the top ten. The specimen sequenced was peripheral blood. The receptors originated from an adult man with Graves' ophthalmopathy. Both conserved end residues are part of each CDR3. The order of the fields is J gene, D gene, clone size, V gene, CDR3 protein, CDR3 DNA. D genes are given only for firm matches. Size is stated for part of the rows, as once, few or many counts, or as a class when the clone is expanded.

J gene: TRBJ1-1; D gene: TRBD1; clone size: -; V gene: TRBV4-1; CDR3 protein: CASSHTRGRGYTEAFF; CDR3 DNA: TGCGCCAGCAGCCACACTAGGGGGCGCGGGTACACTGAAGCTTTCTTT
J gene: TRBJ1-1; D gene: -; clone size: many; V gene: TRBV9; CDR3 protein: CASSVISGGTEAFF; CDR3 DNA: TGTGCCAGCAGCGTAATCTCCGGTGGTACTGAAGCTTTCTTT
J gene: TRBJ1-2; D gene: -; clone size: many; V gene: TRBV29-1; CDR3 protein: CSVEEAVGQSYGYTF; CDR3 DNA: TGCAGCGTTGAAGAGGCAGTGGGACAAAGTTATGGCTACACCTTC
J gene: TRBJ2-7; D gene: TRBD2; clone size: -; V gene: TRBV7-8; CDR3 protein: CARRGGLDHEQYF; CDR3 DNA: TGTGCTAGACGCGGCGGACTAGACCACGAGCAGTACTTC
J gene: TRBJ2-7; D gene: -; clone size: -; V gene: TRBV29-1; CDR3 protein: CSGGGKEQYF; CDR3 DNA: TGCAGCGGAGGGGGGAAAGAGCAGTACTTC
J gene: TRBJ1-1; D gene: -; clone size: many; V gene: TRBV4-3; CDR3 protein: CASSQGSAYGTEAFF; CDR3 DNA: TGCGCCAGCAGCCAAGGGTCAGCCTACGGCACTGAAGCTTTCTTT
J gene: TRBJ1-5; D gene: TRBD1; clone size: -; V gene: TRBV2; CDR3 protein: CASRWTGDNQPQHF; CDR3 DNA: TGTGCCAGCCGATGGACAGGGGACAATCAGCCCCAGCATTTT
J gene: TRBJ2-7; D gene: TRBD1; clone size: many; V gene: TRBV7-2; CDR3 protein: CASSMTGSSYEQYF; CDR3 DNA: TGTGCCAGCAGCATGACAGGGAGCTCCTACGAGCAGTACTTC
J gene: TRBJ1-6; D gene: TRBD1; clone size: many; V gene: TRBV4-2; CDR3 protein: CASSPGTGEGSPLHF; CDR3 DNA: TGTGCCAGCAGCCCTGGGACAGGGGAAGGATCACCCCTCCACTTT
J gene: TRBJ1-2; D gene: TRBD1; clone size: -; V gene: TRBV5-1; CDR3 protein: CASSLGMTGGTYGYTF; CDR3 DNA: TGCGCCAGCAGCTTGGGCATGACAGGGGGAACTTATGGCTACACCTTC
J gene: TRBJ2-7; D gene: -; clone size: many; V gene: TRBV20-1; CDR3 protein: CSARTLRDGYEQYF; CDR3 DNA: TGCAGTGCTAGAACACTCCGGGACGGCTACGAGCAGTACTTC
J gene: TRBJ2-2; D gene: -; clone size: once; V gene: TRBV7-3; CDR3 protein: CASSSGGGVAGELFF; CDR3 DNA: TGTGCCAGCAGCTCAGGAGGCGGGGTCGCCGGGGAGCTGTTTTTT
J gene: TRBJ1-1; D gene: -; clone size: once; V gene: TRBV25-1; CDR3 protein: CVSSLLTGTNTEAFF; CDR3 DNA: TGTGTCAGCAGTCTTTTAACCGGGACCAACACTGAAGCTTTCTTT
J gene: TRBJ2-2; D gene: TRBD1; clone size: many; V gene: TRBV10-3; CDR3 protein: CAISTLGQGPAGELFF; CDR3 DNA: TGTGCCATCAGTACCCTGGGACAGGGACCCGCCGGGGAGCTGTTTTTT
J gene: TRBJ1-1; D gene: -; clone size: -; V gene: TRBV4-1; CDR3 protein: CASSQRYQNTEAFF; CDR3 DNA: TGCGCCAGCAGCCAAAGGTACCAGAACACTGAAGCTTTCTTT
J gene: TRBJ1-1; D gene: -; clone size: many; V gene: TRBV19; CDR3 protein: CASRLLGNTEAFF; CDR3 DNA: TGTGCCAGTAGGCTCCTCGGGAACACTGAAGCTTTCTTT
J gene: TRBJ2-7; D gene: -; clone size: many; V gene: TRBV5-6; CDR3 protein: CASSFTSEEQYF; CDR3 DNA: TGTGCCAGCAGCTTTACAAGTGAAGAGCAGTACTTC
J gene: TRBJ1-4; D gene: TRBD1; clone size: -; V gene: TRBV5-4; CDR3 protein: CASSQPDRGGEKLFF; CDR3 DNA: TGCGCCAGCAGCCAACCCGACAGGGGAGGTGAAAAACTGTTTTTT
J gene: TRBJ1-1; D gene: TRBD1; clone size: once; V gene: TRBV20-1; CDR3 protein: CSARGTGGTEAFF; CDR3 DNA: TGCAGTGCCAGAGGCACAGGGGGCACTGAAGCTTTCTTT
J gene: TRBJ2-7; D gene: -; clone size: -; V gene: TRBV9; CDR3 protein: CASSYRTAHSCEQYF; CDR3 DNA: TGTGCCAGCAGTTACCGGACCGCTCACTCCTGCGAGCAGTACTTC
J gene: TRBJ1-2; D gene: TRBD1; clone size: -; V gene: TRBV6-6; CDR3 protein: CASSRLDRANYGYTF; CDR3 DNA: TGTGCCAGCAGCCGCCTGGACAGGGCTAACTATGGCTACACCTTC
J gene: TRBJ2-5; D gene: -; clone size: many; V gene: TRBV12-3/TRBV12-4; CDR3 protein: CASSFTGLETQYF; CDR3 DNA: TGTGCCAGCAGTTTCACCGGGTTAGAGACCCAGTACTTC
J gene: TRBJ1-6; D gene: TRBD1; clone size: -; V gene: TRBV25-1; CDR3 protein: CASSEYQGDNSPLHF; CDR3 DNA: TGTGCCAGCAGTGAATACCAGGGGGATAATTCACCCCTCCACTTT
J gene: TRBJ1-6; D gene: TRBD1; clone size: -; V gene: TRBV19; CDR3 protein: CASSIPGQHNSPLHF; CDR3 DNA: TGTGCCAGTAGTATTCCGGGACAGCATAATTCACCCCTCCACTTT
J gene: TRBJ1-1; D gene: TRBD1; clone size: -; V gene: TRBV29-1; CDR3 protein: CSVEDRRTGVWRTEAFF; CDR3 DNA: TGCAGCGTTGAAGATCGTAGGACAGGGGTTTGGAGGACTGAAGCTTTCTTT
J gene: TRBJ2-6; D gene: -; clone size: -; V gene: TRBV12-3/TRBV12-4; CDR3 protein: CASSFNGTPRGSGANVLTF; CDR3 DNA: TGTGCCAGCAGTTTCAACGGAACGCCTCGGGGGAGTGGGGCCAACGTCCTGACTTTC
J gene: TRBJ2-7; D gene: -; clone size: -; V gene: TRBV25-1; CDR3 protein: CASSENPTYEQYF; CDR3 DNA: TGTGCCAGCAGTGAAAATCCAACCTACGAGCAGTACTTC
J gene: TRBJ1-5; D gene: -; clone size: -; V gene: TRBV5-1; CDR3 protein: CASSFDGSNQPQHF; CDR3 DNA: TGCGCCAGCAGCTTTGACGGTAGCAATCAGCCCCAGCATTTT
J gene: TRBJ2-7; D gene: -; clone size: many; V gene: TRBV7-6; CDR3 protein: CASSLGMAGDHEQYF; CDR3 DNA: TGTGCCAGCAGCTTGGGGATGGCAGGGGACCACGAGCAGTACTTC
J gene: TRBJ1-2; D gene: -; clone size: -; V gene: TRBV2; CDR3 protein: CASSDSDGDVDGYTF; CDR3 DNA: TGTGCCAGCAGTGATTCGGACGGGGACGTCGATGGCTACACCTTC
J gene: TRBJ1-5; D gene: -; clone size: many; V gene: TRBV4-2; CDR3 protein: CASRSGQPQHF; CDR3 DNA: TGTGCCAGCCGGTCGGGACAGCCCCAGCATTTT
J gene: TRBJ1-6; D gene: -; clone size: -; V gene: TRBV2; CDR3 protein: CASSPGAGNSPLHF; CDR3 DNA: TGTGCCAGCAGTCCGGGGGCGGGGAATTCGCCCCTCCACTTT
J gene: TRBJ1-1; D gene: TRBD1; clone size: many; V gene: TRBV7-9; CDR3 protein: CASSRQGARTEAFF; CDR3 DNA: TGTGCCAGCAGCAGACAGGGGGCGCGGACTGAAGCTTTCTTT
J gene: TRBJ1-5; D gene: TRBD1; clone size: -; V gene: TRBV2; CDR3 protein: CASSPQGIGETQHF; CDR3 DNA: TGTGCCAGCAGTCCACAGGGGATCGGGGAGACCCAGCATTTT
J gene: TRBJ2-6; D gene: -; clone size: -; V gene: TRBV7-9; CDR3 protein: CASSQNSSGANVLTF; CDR3 DNA: TGTGCCAGTAGCCAAAACAGCTCTGGGGCCAACGTCCTGACTTTC
J gene: TRBJ1-4; D gene: -; clone size: many; V gene: TRBV19; CDR3 protein: CASSIVTGGHGKLFF; CDR3 DNA: TGTGCCAGTAGTATAGTCACTGGTGGCCACGGAAAACTGTTTTTT
J gene: TRBJ2-7; D gene: TRBD1; clone size: few; V gene: TRBV29-1; CDR3 protein: CSVEGQGYEQYF; CDR3 DNA: TGCAGCGTTGAAGGACAGGGATACGAGCAGTACTTC
J gene: TRBJ2-5; D gene: -; clone size: few; V gene: TRBV7-8; CDR3 protein: CASSLRATNNGETQYF; CDR3 DNA: TGTGCCAGCAGCTTACGGGCAACTAATAACGGCGAGACCCAGTACTTC
J gene: TRBJ2-3; D gene: TRBD2; clone size: many; V gene: TRBV19; CDR3 protein: CASARTSNGEDTQYF; CDR3 DNA: TGTGCCAGTGCTCGGACTAGCAATGGTGAAGATACGCAGTATTTT
J gene: TRBJ2-7; D gene: TRBD1; clone size: many; V gene: TRBV10-3; CDR3 protein: CAIGGQGFEQYF; CDR3 DNA: TGTGCCATCGGGGGACAGGGTTTCGAGCAGTACTTC
J gene: TRBJ1-6; D gene: -; clone size: -; V gene: TRBV9; CDR3 protein: CASSGPGPGPLHF; CDR3 DNA: TGTGCCAGCAGCGGACCGGGACCGGGCCCCCTCCACTTT
J gene: TRBJ1-6; D gene: -; clone size: many; V gene: TRBV2; CDR3 protein: CASSRDGAWNSPLHF; CDR3 DNA: TGTGCCAGCAGCCGGGACGGGGCCTGGAATTCACCCCTCCACTTT
J gene: TRBJ1-3; D gene: -; clone size: -; V gene: TRBV10-3; CDR3 protein: CTISEGEEDGNTIYF; CDR3 DNA: TGTACCATCAGTGAGGGGGAGGAAGATGGAAACACCATATATTTT
J gene: TRBJ2-2; D gene: -; clone size: -; V gene: TRBV20-1; CDR3 protein: CSATRQGNTGELFF; CDR3 DNA: TGCAGTGCTACCCGGCAGGGAAACACCGGGGAGCTGTTTTTT
J gene: TRBJ2-5; D gene: -; clone size: many; V gene: TRBV10-2; CDR3 protein: CASRAQNQETQYF; CDR3 DNA: TGCGCCAGCAGGGCACAGAACCAAGAGACCCAGTACTTC
J gene: TRBJ1-2; D gene: TRBD1; clone size: many; V gene: TRBV29-1; CDR3 protein: CSVTLAGGYGYTF; CDR3 DNA: TGCAGCGTGACCCTCGCAGGGGGGTATGGCTACACCTTC
J gene: TRBJ1-1; D gene: -; clone size: -; V gene: TRBV5-1; CDR3 protein: CASLGTGKTEAFF; CDR3 DNA: TGCGCCAGCCTGGGAACAGGGAAGACTGAAGCTTTCTTT
J gene: TRBJ1-1; D gene: -; clone size: -; V gene: TRBV19; CDR3 protein: CASSVRATGTEAFF; CDR3 DNA: TGTGCCAGTAGTGTAAGGGCTACGGGCACTGAAGCTTTCTTT
J gene: TRBJ2-7; D gene: TRBD1; clone size: -; V gene: TRBV7-2; CDR3 protein: CASSQAGTGTGEQYF; CDR3 DNA: TGTGCCAGCAGCCAAGCTGGGACAGGGACCGGCGAGCAGTACTTC
J gene: TRBJ2-7; D gene: TRBD1; clone size: many; V gene: TRBV25-1; CDR3 protein: CASSDTGTAYEQYF; CDR3 DNA: TGTGCCAGCAGTGACACCGGGACAGCCTACGAGCAGTACTTC
J gene: TRBJ2-7; D gene: TRBD1; clone size: many; V gene: TRBV2; CDR3 protein: CASRLGTGSNEQYF; CDR3 DNA: TGTGCCAGCAGGCTCGGGACAGGATCCAACGAGCAGTACTTC
J gene: TRBJ2-7; D gene: -; clone size: many; V gene: TRBV29-1; CDR3 protein: CSVEVRYEQYF; CDR3 DNA: TGCAGCGTTGAAGTCAGATACGAGCAGTACTTC
J gene: TRBJ2-7; D gene: TRBD2; clone size: -; V gene: TRBV5-1; CDR3 protein: CASSTPHGTSGRNEQYF; CDR3 DNA: TGCGCCAGCAGCACACCCCACGGGACTAGCGGGAGGAATGAGCAGTACTTC
J gene: TRBJ2-7; D gene: TRBD2; clone size: -; V gene: TRBV7-2; CDR3 protein: CASSLIAGATYEQYF; CDR3 DNA: TGTGCCAGCAGCTTAATAGCGGGGGCAACCTACGAGCAGTACTTC
J gene: TRBJ1-1; D gene: TRBD1; clone size: -; V gene: TRBV6-1; CDR3 protein: CASAAQGASEAFF; CDR3 DNA: TGTGCCAGCGCGGCTCAGGGGGCTTCTGAAGCTTTCTTT
J gene: TRBJ2-5; D gene: TRBD1; clone size: few; V gene: TRBV4-3; CDR3 protein: CASSQTGVLETQYF; CDR3 DNA: TGCGCCAGCAGCCAAACAGGGGTGCTGGAGACCCAGTACTTC
J gene: TRBJ2-7; D gene: -; clone size: many; V gene: TRBV5-1; CDR3 protein: CASSSVGSEGEQYF; CDR3 DNA: TGCGCCAGCAGCTCCGTAGGGTCGGAGGGCGAGCAGTACTTC
J gene: TRBJ2-1; D gene: TRBD1; clone size: -; V gene: TRBV11-3; CDR3 protein: CASRPGTGSGNEQFF; CDR3 DNA: TGTGCCAGCAGACCCGGGACAGGGTCTGGCAATGAGCAGTTCTTC